A single TCR beta chain is shown here with its context. Its antigen is as yet unknown. The V gene end was trimmed by 4 bases and the J gene end by 5 bases; junction bases not matched to a gene: 11. The CDR3 is 16 residues long. Germline lookup yields CDR1 SGHRS and CDR2 YFSETQ. Cells were frozen in aliquots of roughly 500,000, and one aliquot per fraction was sequenced. Sequencing used immunoSEQ multiplex PCR; TCRdb keeps in-frame clones, though not all of them. Of 4,000 to 6,000 clones listed, 69% are singletons. This entry is derived from a study of coeliac disease. Study results and limitations: Intraepithelial and lamina propria fractions were not highly pure. In active celiac disease, intraepithelial and lamina propria TRB and TRG repertoires were less clonal than controls. Largely private TRB repertoires meant most sequences were sample-unique.

This chain uses TRBV5-1 with TRBJ2-5, with 10 bases lining up with TRBD1. The sequencing sample was made of lymphocytes from the gut lamina propria. The receptor comes from a woman aged 40 to 55. CDR3 residues: CASSPQWTGGSETQYF. CDR3 DNA sequence: TGCGCCAGCAGCCCACAATGGACAGGGGGGTCCGAGACCCAGTACTTC.